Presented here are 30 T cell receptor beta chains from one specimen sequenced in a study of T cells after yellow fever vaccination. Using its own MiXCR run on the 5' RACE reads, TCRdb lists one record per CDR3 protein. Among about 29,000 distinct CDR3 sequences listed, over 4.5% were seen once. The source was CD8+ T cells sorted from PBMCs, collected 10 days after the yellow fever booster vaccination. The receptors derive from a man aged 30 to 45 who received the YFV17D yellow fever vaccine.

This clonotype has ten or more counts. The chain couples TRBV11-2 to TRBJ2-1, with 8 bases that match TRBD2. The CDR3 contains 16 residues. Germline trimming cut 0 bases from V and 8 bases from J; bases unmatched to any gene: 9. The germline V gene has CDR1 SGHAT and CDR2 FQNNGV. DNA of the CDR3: TGTGCCAGCAGCTTAGAATTAGCGGGGTTTTTGCATGAGCAGTTCTTC. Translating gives CASSLELAGFLHEQFF.

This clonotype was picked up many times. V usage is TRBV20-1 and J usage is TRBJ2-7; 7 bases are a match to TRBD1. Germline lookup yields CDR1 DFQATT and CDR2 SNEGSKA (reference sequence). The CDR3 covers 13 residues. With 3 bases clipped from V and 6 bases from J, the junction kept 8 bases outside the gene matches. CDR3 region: CSARGTASLEQYF. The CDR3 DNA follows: TGCAGTGCTAGGGGGACAGCGTCCCTCGAGCAGTACTTC.

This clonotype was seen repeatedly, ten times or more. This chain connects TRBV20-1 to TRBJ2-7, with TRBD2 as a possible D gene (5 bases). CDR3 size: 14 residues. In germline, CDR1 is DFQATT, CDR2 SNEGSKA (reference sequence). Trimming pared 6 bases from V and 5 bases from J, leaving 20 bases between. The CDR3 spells CSAEAPGSDDEQYF. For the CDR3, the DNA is TGCAGTGCAGAAGCTCCGGGGTCGGACGACGAGCAGTACTTC.

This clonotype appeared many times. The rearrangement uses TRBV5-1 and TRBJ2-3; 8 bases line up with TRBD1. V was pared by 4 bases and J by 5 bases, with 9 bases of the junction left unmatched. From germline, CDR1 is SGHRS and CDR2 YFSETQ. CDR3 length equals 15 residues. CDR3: CASSGGTGILDTQYF. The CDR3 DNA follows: TGCGCCAGCAGCGGCGGGACAGGAATTTTAGATACGCAGTATTTT.

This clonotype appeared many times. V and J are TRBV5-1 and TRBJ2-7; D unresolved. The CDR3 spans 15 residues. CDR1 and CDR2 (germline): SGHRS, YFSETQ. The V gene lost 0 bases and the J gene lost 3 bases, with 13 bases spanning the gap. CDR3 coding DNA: TGCGCCAGCAGCTTGGCCCCCGGTAGCTTCTACGAGCAGTACTTC. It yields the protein CASSLAPGSFYEQYF.

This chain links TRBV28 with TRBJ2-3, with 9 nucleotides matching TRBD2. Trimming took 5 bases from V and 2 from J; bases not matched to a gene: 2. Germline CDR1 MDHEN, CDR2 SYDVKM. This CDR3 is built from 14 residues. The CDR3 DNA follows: TGTGCCAGCAGTCGGACTAGCGTCACAGATACGCAGTATTTT. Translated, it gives CASSRTSVTDTQYF.

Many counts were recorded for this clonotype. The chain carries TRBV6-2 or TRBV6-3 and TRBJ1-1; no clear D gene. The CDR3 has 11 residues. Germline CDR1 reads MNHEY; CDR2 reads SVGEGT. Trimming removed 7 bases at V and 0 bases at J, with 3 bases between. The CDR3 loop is CASTVNTEAFF. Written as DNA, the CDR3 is TGTGCCAGCACCGTGAACACTGAAGCTTTCTTT.

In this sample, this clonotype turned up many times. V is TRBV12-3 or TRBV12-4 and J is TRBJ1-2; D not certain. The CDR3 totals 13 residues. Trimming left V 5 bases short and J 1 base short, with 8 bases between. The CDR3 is CASSPTVNYGYTF. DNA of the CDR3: TGTGCCAGCAGTCCGACGGTTAACTATGGCTACACCTTC.

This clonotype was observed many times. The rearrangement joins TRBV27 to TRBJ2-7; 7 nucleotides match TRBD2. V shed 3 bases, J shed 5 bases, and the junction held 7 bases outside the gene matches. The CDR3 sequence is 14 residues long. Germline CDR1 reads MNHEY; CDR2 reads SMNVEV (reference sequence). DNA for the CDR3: TGTGCCAGCAGTTTCTCCGCGGGAGCCCACGAGCAGTACTTC. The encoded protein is CASSFSAGAHEQYF.

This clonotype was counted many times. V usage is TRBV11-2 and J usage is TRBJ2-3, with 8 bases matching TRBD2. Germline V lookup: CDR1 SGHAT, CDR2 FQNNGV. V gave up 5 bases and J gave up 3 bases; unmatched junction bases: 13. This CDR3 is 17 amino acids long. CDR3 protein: CASSHALSGLVTDTQYF. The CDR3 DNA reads TGTGCCAGCAGCCACGCCCTATCGGGACTAGTGACAGATACGCAGTATTTT. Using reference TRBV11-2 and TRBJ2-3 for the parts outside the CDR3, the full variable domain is EAGVAQSPRYKIIEKRQSVAFWCNPISGHATLYWYQQILGQGPKLLIQFQNNGVVDDSQLPKDRFSAERLKGVDSTLKIQPAKLEDSAVYLCASSHALSGLVTDTQYFGPGTRLTVL.

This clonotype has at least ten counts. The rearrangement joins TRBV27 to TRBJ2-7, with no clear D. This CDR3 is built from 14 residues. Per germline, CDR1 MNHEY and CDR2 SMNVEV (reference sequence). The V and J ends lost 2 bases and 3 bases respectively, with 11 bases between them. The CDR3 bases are TGTGCCAGCAGTTTACCCGGATTGGGCTACGAGCAGTACTTC. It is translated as CASSLPGLGYEQYF.

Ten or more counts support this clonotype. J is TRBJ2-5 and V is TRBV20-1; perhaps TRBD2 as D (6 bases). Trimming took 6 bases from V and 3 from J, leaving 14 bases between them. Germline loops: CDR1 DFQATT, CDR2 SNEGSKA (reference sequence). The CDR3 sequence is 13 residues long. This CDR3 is CSARDSFKETQYF. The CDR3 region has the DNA TGCAGTGCCAGGGACTCCTTTAAAGAGACCCAGTACTTC.

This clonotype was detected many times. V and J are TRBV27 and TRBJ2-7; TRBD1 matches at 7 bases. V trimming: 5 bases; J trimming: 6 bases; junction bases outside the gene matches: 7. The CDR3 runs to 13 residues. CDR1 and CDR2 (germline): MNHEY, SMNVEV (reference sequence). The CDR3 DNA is TGTGCCAGCAGTCCTGGACAGGCGAGCGAGCAGTACTTC. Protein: CASSPGQASEQYF.

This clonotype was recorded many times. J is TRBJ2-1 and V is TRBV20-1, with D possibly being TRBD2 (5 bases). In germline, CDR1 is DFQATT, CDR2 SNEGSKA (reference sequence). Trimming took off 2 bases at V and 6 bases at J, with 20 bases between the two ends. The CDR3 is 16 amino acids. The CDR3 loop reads CSARNRAGLASNEQFF. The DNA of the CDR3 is TGCAGTGCTAGAAACCGCGCCGGGCTAGCCTCCAATGAGCAGTTCTTC.

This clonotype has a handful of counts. The CDR3 bases are TGTGCCAGCAGCCAAGTTATGGGGGAGCGAGGTTGGGGACTCTCCTACGAGCAGTACTTC. Translation: CASSQVMGERGWGLSYEQYF. The chain employs TRBV3-1 and TRBJ2-7; tentative D call: TRBD2 (6 bases). The CDR3 extends over 20 amino acids. V dropped 1 base and J dropped 0 bases, with 25 bases sitting between them. Germline V CDR1 and CDR2: LGHDT, YNNKEL (reference sequence).

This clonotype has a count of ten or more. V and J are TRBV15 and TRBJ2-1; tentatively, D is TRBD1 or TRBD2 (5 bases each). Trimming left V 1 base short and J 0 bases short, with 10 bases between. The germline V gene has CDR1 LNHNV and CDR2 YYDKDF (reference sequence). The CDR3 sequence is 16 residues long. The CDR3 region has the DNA TGTGCCACCAGCAGAGGAGGGGCAAGCTCCTACAATGAGCAGTTCTTC. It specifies CATSRGGASSYNEQFF.

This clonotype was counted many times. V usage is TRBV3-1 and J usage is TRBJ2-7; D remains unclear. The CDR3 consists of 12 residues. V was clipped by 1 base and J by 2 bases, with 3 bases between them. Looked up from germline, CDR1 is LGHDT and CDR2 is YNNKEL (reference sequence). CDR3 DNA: TGTGCCAGCAGCCAAGGTACCTACGAGCAGTACTTC. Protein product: CASSQGTYEQYF.

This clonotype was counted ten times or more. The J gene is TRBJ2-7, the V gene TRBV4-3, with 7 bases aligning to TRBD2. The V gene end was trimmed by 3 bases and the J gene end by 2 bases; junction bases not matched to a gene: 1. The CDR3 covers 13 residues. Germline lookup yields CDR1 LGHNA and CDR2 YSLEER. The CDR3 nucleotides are TGCGCCAGCAGCCATGGGGGGGCCTACGAGCAGTACTTC. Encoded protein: CASSHGGAYEQYF.

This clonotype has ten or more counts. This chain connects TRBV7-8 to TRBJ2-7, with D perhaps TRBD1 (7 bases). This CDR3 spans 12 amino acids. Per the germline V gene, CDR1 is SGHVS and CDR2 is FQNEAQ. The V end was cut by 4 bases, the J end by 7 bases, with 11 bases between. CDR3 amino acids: CASSSGGREQYF. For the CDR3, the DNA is TGTGCCAGCAGCTCAGGGGGGAGGGAGCAGTACTTC.

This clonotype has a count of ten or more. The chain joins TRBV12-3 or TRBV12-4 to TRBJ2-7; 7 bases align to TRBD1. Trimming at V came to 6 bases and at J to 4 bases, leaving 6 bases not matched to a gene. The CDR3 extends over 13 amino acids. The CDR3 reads CASSPTGWYEQYF. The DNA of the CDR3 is TGTGCCAGCAGCCCGACAGGGTGGTACGAGCAGTACTTC.

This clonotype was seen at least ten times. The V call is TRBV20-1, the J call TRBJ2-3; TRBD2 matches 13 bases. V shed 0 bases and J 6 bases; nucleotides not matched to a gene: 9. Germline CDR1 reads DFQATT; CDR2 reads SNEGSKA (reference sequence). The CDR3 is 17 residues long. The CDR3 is CSARDRKLAGGPDTQYF. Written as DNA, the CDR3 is TGCAGTGCTAGAGATCGGAAACTAGCGGGAGGGCCGGATACGCAGTATTTT.

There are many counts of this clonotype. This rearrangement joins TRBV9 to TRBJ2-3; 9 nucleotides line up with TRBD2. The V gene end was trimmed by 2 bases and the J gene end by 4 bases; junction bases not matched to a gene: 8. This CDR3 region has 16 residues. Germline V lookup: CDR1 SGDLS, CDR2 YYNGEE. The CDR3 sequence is CASSVSGGLAADTQYF. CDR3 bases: TGTGCCAGCAGCGTCTCGGGGGGACTAGCTGCAGATACGCAGTATTTT.

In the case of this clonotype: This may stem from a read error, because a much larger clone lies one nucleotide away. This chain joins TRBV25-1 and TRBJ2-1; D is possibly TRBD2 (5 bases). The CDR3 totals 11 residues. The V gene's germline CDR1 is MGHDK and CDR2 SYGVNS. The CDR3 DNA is TGTGCCGGCAGTGAATTAGCGGAGCAGTTCTTC. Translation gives CAGSELAEQFF.

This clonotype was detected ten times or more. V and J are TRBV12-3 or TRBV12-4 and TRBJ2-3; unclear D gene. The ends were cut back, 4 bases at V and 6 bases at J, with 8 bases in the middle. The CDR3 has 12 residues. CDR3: CASSSGADTQYF. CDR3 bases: TGTGCCAGCAGTTCCGGAGCGGATACGCAGTATTTT.

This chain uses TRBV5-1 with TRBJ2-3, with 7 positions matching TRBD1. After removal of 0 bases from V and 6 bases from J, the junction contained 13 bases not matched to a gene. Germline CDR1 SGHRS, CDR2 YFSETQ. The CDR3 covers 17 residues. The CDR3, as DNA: TGCGCCAGCAGCTTGGGGATCGGCGGAACCAGGGGGGATACGCAGTATTTT. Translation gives CASSLGIGGTRGDTQYF.

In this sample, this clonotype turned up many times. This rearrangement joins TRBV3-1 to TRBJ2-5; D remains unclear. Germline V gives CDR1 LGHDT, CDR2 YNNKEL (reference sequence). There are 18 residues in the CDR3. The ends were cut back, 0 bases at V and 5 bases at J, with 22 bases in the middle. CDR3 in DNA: TGTGCCAGCAGCCAAGACGGAAGTGCGGCTACGCTGCTTGAGACCCAGTACTTC. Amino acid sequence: CASSQDGSAATLLETQYF.

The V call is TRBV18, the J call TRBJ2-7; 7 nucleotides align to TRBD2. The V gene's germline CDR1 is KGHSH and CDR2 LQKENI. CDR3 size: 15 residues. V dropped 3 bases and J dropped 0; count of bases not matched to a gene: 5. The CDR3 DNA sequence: TGTGCCAGCTCACCCACTAGCGCACTCTCCTACGAGCAGTACTTC. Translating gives CASSPTSALSYEQYF.

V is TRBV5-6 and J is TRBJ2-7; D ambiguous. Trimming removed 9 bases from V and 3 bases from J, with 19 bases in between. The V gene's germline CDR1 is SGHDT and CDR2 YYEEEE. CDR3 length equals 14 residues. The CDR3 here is CAMGPGPPCYEQYF. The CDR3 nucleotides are TGTGCCATGGGCCCCGGGCCCCCCTGCTACGAGCAGTACTTC.

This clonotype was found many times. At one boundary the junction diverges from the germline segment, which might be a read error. This CDR3 is CAISESGATTNEKLFF. The CDR3 coding sequence is TGTGCCATCAGTGAGTCGGGAGCAACAACGAATGAAAAACTGTTTTTT. The V gene is TRBV10-3, the J gene TRBJ1-4, with D unresolved. Germline loops: CDR1 ENHRY, CDR2 SYGVKD. CDR3 length: 16 amino acids.

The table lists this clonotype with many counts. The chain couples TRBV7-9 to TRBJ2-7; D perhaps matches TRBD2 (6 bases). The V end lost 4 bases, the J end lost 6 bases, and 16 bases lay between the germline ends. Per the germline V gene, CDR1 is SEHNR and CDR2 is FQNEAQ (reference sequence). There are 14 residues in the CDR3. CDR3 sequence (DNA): TGTGCCAGCAGCTCGGGTTACGGGGGTGGCGAGCAGTACTTC. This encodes CASSSGYGGGEQYF.